Following are 5 T cell receptor beta chains from one sample sequenced in a study of immune heterogeneity within non-small cell lung tumors. The TCR beta CDR3 region underwent multiplex PCR amplification with 32 V and 13 J primers. TCRdb processed the multiplex PCR reads anew with MiXCR; each CDR3 protein has one entry. The sample lists just over 15,000 distinct CDR3 sequences, roughly 29% occurring once. Samples each supplied around 630 ng of bulk tumor genomic DNA as template. The authors collected several far-apart biopsies from each primary tumor during surgery. Before undergoing curative surgery, patients had newly diagnosed non-small cell lung cancer that was untreated. Material: lung tumor tissue. The source of these receptors is a man aged 40-50 years with non-small cell lung cancer.

Judged by abundance, this clonotype is medium-sized. The V and J genes are TRBV27 and TRBJ1-4; D call uncertain. Germline V gene data show CDR1 as MNHEY and CDR2 as SMNVEV (reference sequence). V shed 9 bases and J shed 2 bases, with 13 bases lying between them. This CDR3 is 14 amino acids long. The CDR3: CASLDRFTNEKLFF. For the CDR3, the DNA is TGTGCCAGTTTGGACCGGTTTACTAATGAAAAACTGTTTTTT.

This clonotype occurred once. The CDR3 here is CASSYVCETQYF. The CDR3, as DNA: TGTGCCAGCAGTTATGTATGCGAGACCCAGTACTTC. The rearrangement links TRBV27 to TRBJ2-5, with unresolved D. V lost 4 bases to trimming and J lost 5 bases, with 8 bases between them. Germline V gene sequence: CDR1 MNHEY, CDR2 SMNVEV (reference sequence). The CDR3 covers 12 residues.

In this sample, this clonotype is medium-sized. The rearrangement uses TRBV7-9 and TRBJ1-2, with no clear D. The V end lost 4 bases, the J end lost 8 bases, and 17 bases lay between the germline ends. The CDR3 is made up of 14 amino acids. The V gene's germline CDR1 is SEHNR and CDR2 FQNEAQ (reference sequence). The CDR3 here is CASSYQAGSGGYTF. Written as DNA, the CDR3 is TGTGCCAGCAGCTACCAGGCAGGATCGGGCGGCTACACCTTC.

The chain combines TRBV7-6 with TRBJ1-4, with 7 bases that match TRBD1. The germline V gene encodes CDR1 SGHVS and CDR2 FNYEAQ. Germline trimming cut 1 base from V and 7 bases from J; bases unmatched to any gene: 6. The CDR3 length is 15 residues. Here the CDR3 DNA reads TGTGCCAGCAGCTTAGTACAGGGGCGGTGTGAAAAACTGTTTTTT. Protein: CASSLVQGRCEKLFF.

This clonotype occurred a few times. The chain joins TRBV4-1 to TRBJ1-1; the D is unclear. Germline V gene data show CDR1 as MGHRA and CDR2 as YSYEKL. The CDR3 is 17 residues long. Trimming removed 6 bases at V and 4 bases at J, with 24 bases between. Here the CDR3 DNA reads TGCGCCAGCAGTCCTCATGGAGGGCATGGGAGCGGCACTGAAGCTTTCTTT. Residues: CASSPHGGHGSGTEAFF.